The source of this T cell receptor beta chain is a study of cytomegalovirus exposure and HLA in healthy donors. General observations from the study: What TCR beta sequences reportedly achieved was accurate prediction of HLA-A and HLA-B alleles in most subjects.

The PCR ran on 60 Vbeta and 13 Jbeta primers. Using immunoSEQ multiplex PCR, the repertoire was profiled, and TCRdb retains in-frame clones only, with some absent. The sample includes under 110,000 clones, around 83% seen only once; the top ten take around 3.6%. This clone was detected once. Its antigen is still unknown. The V gene lost 8 bases and the J gene lost 4 bases, with 12 bases spanning the gap. Per germline, CDR1 SGHTA and CDR2 FQGNSA. The CDR3 is made up of 12 amino acids. The sequence was collected from a man younger than 45 in good health and CMV-seronegative. V and J are TRBV7-2 and TRBJ2-7, with a tentative D call TRBD1 (5 bases). The sequencing sample was made of PBMCs. CDR3 sequence reads: CASGKRGYEQYF. Written as DNA, the CDR3 is TGTGCCAGCGGAAAAAGGGGATACGAGCAGTACTTC.